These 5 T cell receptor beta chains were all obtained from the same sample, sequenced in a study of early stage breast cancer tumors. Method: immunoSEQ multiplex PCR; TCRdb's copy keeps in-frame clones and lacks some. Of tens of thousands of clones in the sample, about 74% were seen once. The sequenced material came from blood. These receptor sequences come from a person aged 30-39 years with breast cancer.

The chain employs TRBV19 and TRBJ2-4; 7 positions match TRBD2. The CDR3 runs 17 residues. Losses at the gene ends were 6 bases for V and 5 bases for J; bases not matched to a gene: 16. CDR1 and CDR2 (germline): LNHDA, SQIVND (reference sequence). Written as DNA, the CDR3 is TGTGCCAGTAGACCCCTGGGGGGGAGGGCCGGGGAAAACATTCAGTACTTC. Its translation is CASRPLGGRAGENIQYF.

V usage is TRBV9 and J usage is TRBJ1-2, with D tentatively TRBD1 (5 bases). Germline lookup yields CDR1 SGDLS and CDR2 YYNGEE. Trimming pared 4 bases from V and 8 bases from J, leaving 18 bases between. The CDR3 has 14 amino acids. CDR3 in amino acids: CASSSSPGIRGYTF. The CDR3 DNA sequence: TGTGCCAGCAGCTCCAGTCCAGGGATTCGCGGCTACACCTTC.

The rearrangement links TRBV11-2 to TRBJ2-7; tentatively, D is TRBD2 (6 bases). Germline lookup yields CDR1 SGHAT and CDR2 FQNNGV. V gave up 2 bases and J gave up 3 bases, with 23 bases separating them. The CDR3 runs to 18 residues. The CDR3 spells CASSLPDCSREHSYEQYF. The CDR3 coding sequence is TGTGCCAGCAGCTTACCGGATTGCTCACGGGAGCACAGCTACGAGCAGTACTTC.

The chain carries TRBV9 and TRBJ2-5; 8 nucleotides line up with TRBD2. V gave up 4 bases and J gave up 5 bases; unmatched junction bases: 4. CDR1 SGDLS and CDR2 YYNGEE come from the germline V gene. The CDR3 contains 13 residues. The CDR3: CASSHSGIETQYF. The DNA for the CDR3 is TGTGCCAGCAGCCATAGCGGGATCGAGACCCAGTACTTC.

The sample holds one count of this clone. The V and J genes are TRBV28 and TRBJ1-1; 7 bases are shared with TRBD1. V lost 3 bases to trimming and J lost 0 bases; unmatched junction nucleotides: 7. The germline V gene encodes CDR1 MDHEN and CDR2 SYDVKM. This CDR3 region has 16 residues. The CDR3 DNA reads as TGTGCCAGCAGTTTGTCAGGGGGGGCTTTGAACACTGAAGCTTTCTTT. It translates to CASSLSGGALNTEAFF. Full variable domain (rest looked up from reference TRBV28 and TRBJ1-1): DVKVTQSSRYLVKRTGEKVFLECVQDMDHENMFWYRQDPGLGLRLIYFSYDVKMKEKGDIPEGYSVSREKKERFSLILESASTNQTSMYLCASSLSGGALNTEAFFGQGTRLTVV.